Listed below are T cell receptor beta chains from one sample, sequenced in a study of early T cells in non-severe SARS-CoV-2 infection. TCRdb fed the 5' RACE reads into MiXCR, producing one record per CDR3 protein. The data show about 48,000 distinct CDR3 sequences, around 5.2% seen once. The sample was whole blood. The receptors here all came from an adult who was a healthcare worker with PCR-confirmed SARS-CoV-2 infection or an uninfected control (not recorded which). Both conserved end residues are part of each CDR3. D genes are given only for firm matches. Some rows mark clone size as missing; the rest say once, few, many or name a class of expanded clone.

J gene: TRBJ1-1; clone size: NA; D gene: TRBD1; V gene: TRBV7-9; CDR3 protein: CASSLGQGAFPEAFF; CDR3 DNA: TGTGCCAGCAGCTTGGGACAGGGGGCTTTTCCTGAAGCTTTCTTT
J gene: TRBJ1-6; clone size: many; D gene: NA; V gene: TRBV6-4; CDR3 protein: CASSDRDNSPLHF; CDR3 DNA: TGTGCCAGCAGTGACAGGGATAATTCACCCCTCCACTTT
J gene: TRBJ1-1; clone size: NA; D gene: NA; V gene: TRBV7-9; CDR3 protein: CASRTGTTNTEAFF; CDR3 DNA: TGTGCCAGCAGGACCGGGACAACGAACACTGAAGCTTTCTTT
J gene: TRBJ1-2; clone size: many; D gene: NA; V gene: TRBV6-1; CDR3 protein: CASSAAREFYGYTF; CDR3 DNA: TGTGCCAGCAGTGCTGCCAGGGAGTTCTATGGCTACACCTTC
J gene: TRBJ1-5; clone size: many; D gene: NA; V gene: TRBV5-6; CDR3 protein: CASSLTRSWTDPGLDSNQPQHF; CDR3 DNA: TGTGCCAGCAGCTTGACCCGCAGTTGGACGGACCCTGGTTTGGATAGCAATCAGCCCCAGCATTTT
J gene: TRBJ1-2; clone size: many; D gene: NA; V gene: TRBV11-3; CDR3 protein: CAITSDTLGAYGYTF; CDR3 DNA: TGTGCCATCACATCGGACACTTTAGGAGCCTATGGCTACACCTTC
J gene: TRBJ2-1; clone size: many; D gene: NA; V gene: TRBV14; CDR3 protein: CASSPVGTSDEQFF; CDR3 DNA: TGTGCCAGCAGTCCCGTGGGGACTTCCGATGAGCAGTTCTTC
J gene: TRBJ2-3; clone size: many; D gene: NA; V gene: TRBV20-1; CDR3 protein: CSARDQVRDSDTQYF; CDR3 DNA: TGCAGTGCTAGAGATCAAGTACGCGATTCAGATACGCAGTATTTT
J gene: TRBJ2-1; clone size: few; D gene: TRBD2; V gene: TRBV10-2; CDR3 protein: CASSNLAGVATGNEQFF; CDR3 DNA: TGCGCCAGCAGTAACTTAGCGGGAGTGGCCACGGGCAATGAGCAGTTCTTC
J gene: TRBJ2-5; clone size: many; D gene: TRBD2; V gene: TRBV25-1; CDR3 protein: CASSEAGTSGGGQETQYF; CDR3 DNA: TGTGCCAGCAGTGAAGCCGGGACTAGCGGGGGGGGCCAAGAGACCCAGTACTTC
J gene: TRBJ1-2; clone size: many; D gene: NA; V gene: TRBV29-1; CDR3 protein: CSVPRPPQLNYGYTF; CDR3 DNA: TGCAGCGTTCCCCGTCCCCCTCAGCTTAACTATGGCTACACCTTC
J gene: TRBJ1-3; clone size: many; D gene: NA; V gene: TRBV29-1; CDR3 protein: CSVLQVFSGNTIYF; CDR3 DNA: TGCAGCGTCCTACAGGTGTTCTCTGGAAACACCATATATTTT
J gene: TRBJ2-1; clone size: NA; D gene: NA; V gene: TRBV29-1; CDR3 protein: CSVEQGGEQFF; CDR3 DNA: TGCAGCGTTGAACAGGGAGGTGAGCAGTTCTTC
J gene: TRBJ1-6; clone size: NA; D gene: NA; V gene: TRBV15; CDR3 protein: CATSSLAGTLHF; CDR3 DNA: TGTGCCACCAGCAGCCTGGCCGGAACCCTCCACTTT
J gene: TRBJ2-7; clone size: many; D gene: NA; V gene: TRBV27; CDR3 protein: CASTQGGTREQYF; CDR3 DNA: TGTGCCAGCACCCAAGGCGGGACCCGGGAGCAGTACTTC
J gene: TRBJ1-2; clone size: NA; D gene: NA; V gene: TRBV19; CDR3 protein: CASRVGNYGYTF; CDR3 DNA: TGTGCCAGTAGGGTCGGGAACTATGGCTACACCTTC
J gene: TRBJ1-3; clone size: many; D gene: NA; V gene: TRBV12-2; CDR3 protein: CASRLVVGNTIYF; CDR3 DNA: TGTGCAAGTCGCTTGGTGGTTGGAAACACCATATATTTT
J gene: TRBJ2-5; clone size: many; D gene: TRBD2; V gene: TRBV5-1; CDR3 protein: CASSSTSGQETQYF; CDR3 DNA: TGCGCCAGCAGTTCGACTAGCGGCCAAGAGACCCAGTACTTC
J gene: TRBJ2-7; clone size: many; D gene: NA; V gene: TRBV7-6; CDR3 protein: CASRYTREQYF; CDR3 DNA: TGTGCCAGCAGATATACCCGGGAGCAGTACTTC
J gene: TRBJ2-5; clone size: few; D gene: TRBD1; V gene: TRBV7-6; CDR3 protein: CASSLGTGKETQYF; CDR3 DNA: TGTGCCAGCAGCCTCGGGACAGGGAAAGAGACCCAGTACTTC
J gene: TRBJ2-2; clone size: many; D gene: NA; V gene: TRBV19; CDR3 protein: CASSPLRGGELFF; CDR3 DNA: TGTGCCAGTAGTCCCCTTCGGGGTGGGGAGCTGTTTTTT
J gene: TRBJ2-1; clone size: many; D gene: TRBD2; V gene: TRBV20-1; CDR3 protein: CSARGTRSYNEQFF; CDR3 DNA: TGCAGTGCGCGGGGGACCCGCTCCTACAATGAGCAGTTCTTC
J gene: TRBJ2-3; clone size: few; D gene: NA; V gene: TRBV24-1; CDR3 protein: CATCQVGTDTQYF; CDR3 DNA: TGTGCCACCTGCCAGGTAGGCACAGATACGCAGTATTTT
J gene: TRBJ2-1; clone size: many; D gene: NA; V gene: TRBV12-2; CDR3 protein: CASRFPERGDSYNEQFF; CDR3 DNA: TGTGCAAGTCGCTTTCCCGAACGGGGGGACTCCTACAATGAGCAGTTCTTC
J gene: TRBJ2-3; clone size: many; D gene: NA; V gene: TRBV2; CDR3 protein: CATSGHRGDTQYF; CDR3 DNA: TGTGCCACTTCGGGGCACCGAGGAGATACGCAGTATTTT
J gene: TRBJ2-5; clone size: NA; D gene: TRBD1; V gene: TRBV7-2; CDR3 protein: CASSPGTGGQTQYF; CDR3 DNA: TGTGCCAGCAGCCCCGGGACAGGGGGCCAGACCCAGTACTTC
J gene: TRBJ1-5; clone size: few; D gene: NA; V gene: TRBV6-2/TRBV6-3; CDR3 protein: CASSYARFFSNQPQHF; CDR3 DNA: TGTGCCAGCAGTTACGCCAGATTCTTTAGCAATCAGCCCCAGCATTTT
J gene: TRBJ1-5; clone size: medium-sized; D gene: TRBD1; V gene: TRBV12-3/TRBV12-4; CDR3 protein: CASRNQGAGNQPQHF; CDR3 DNA: TGTGCCAGCAGGAACCAGGGGGCCGGTAATCAGCCCCAGCATTTT
J gene: TRBJ1-1; clone size: many; D gene: NA; V gene: TRBV6-5; CDR3 protein: CASGQGQINTEAFF; CDR3 DNA: TGTGCCAGCGGGCAGGGCCAAATAAACACTGAAGCTTTCTTT
J gene: TRBJ1-5; clone size: NA; D gene: NA; V gene: TRBV5-1; CDR3 protein: CASSLDEDQPQHF; CDR3 DNA: TGCGCCAGCAGCTTGGATGAGGATCAGCCCCAGCATTTT
J gene: TRBJ1-3; clone size: few; D gene: NA; V gene: TRBV20-1; CDR3 protein: CSASPGGSGNTIYF; CDR3 DNA: TGCAGTGCTAGCCCCGGGGGCTCTGGAAACACCATATATTTT
J gene: TRBJ2-7; clone size: few; D gene: NA; V gene: TRBV12-3/TRBV12-4; CDR3 protein: CASSFRGSYEQYF; CDR3 DNA: TGTGCCAGCAGTTTTCGGGGGTCCTACGAGCAGTACTTC
J gene: TRBJ2-3; clone size: many; D gene: TRBD1; V gene: TRBV5-4; CDR3 protein: CASNEGAAMGTQYF; CDR3 DNA: TGTGCCAGCAACGAGGGGGCAGCCATGGGTACGCAGTATTTT
J gene: TRBJ2-7; clone size: many; D gene: NA; V gene: TRBV19; CDR3 protein: CASSIIVGGSYEQYF; CDR3 DNA: TGTGCCAGTAGTATAATAGTCGGCGGCTCCTACGAGCAGTACTTC
J gene: TRBJ1-1; clone size: NA; D gene: NA; V gene: TRBV6-6; CDR3 protein: CASSYMGGAGGEAFF; CDR3 DNA: TGTGCCAGCAGTTACATGGGCGGGGCGGGTGGCGAAGCTTTCTTT
J gene: TRBJ1-2; clone size: many; D gene: TRBD1; V gene: TRBV20-1; CDR3 protein: CSAPAGGYNYGYTF; CDR3 DNA: TGCAGTGCCCCGGCAGGGGGTTATAACTATGGCTACACCTTC
J gene: TRBJ2-1; clone size: many; D gene: NA; V gene: TRBV24-1; CDR3 protein: CATSAGVSNEQFF; CDR3 DNA: TGTGCCACCAGTGCGGGCGTGTCCAATGAGCAGTTCTTC
J gene: TRBJ1-4; clone size: many; D gene: NA; V gene: TRBV7-6; CDR3 protein: CASSPSWGKGNEKLFF; CDR3 DNA: TGTGCCAGCAGCCCCAGCTGGGGAAAGGGTAATGAAAAACTGTTTTTT
J gene: TRBJ2-1; clone size: NA; D gene: NA; V gene: TRBV5-1; CDR3 protein: CASSLFGGATLYNEQFF; CDR3 DNA: TGCGCCAGCAGCTTGTTCGGGGGAGCTACCCTCTACAATGAGCAGTTCTTC
J gene: TRBJ2-3; clone size: many; D gene: TRBD2; V gene: TRBV20-1; CDR3 protein: CSVPGGGSRTDTQYF; CDR3 DNA: TGCAGTGTCCCCGGAGGCGGGAGTCGCACAGATACGCAGTATTTT
J gene: TRBJ1-6; clone size: few; D gene: TRBD1; V gene: TRBV2; CDR3 protein: CASSDWGQGSPLHF; CDR3 DNA: TGTGCCAGCAGTGATTGGGGACAGGGCTCACCCCTCCACTTT
J gene: TRBJ1-5; clone size: many; D gene: NA; V gene: TRBV12-3/TRBV12-4; CDR3 protein: CASSFSGEQPQHF; CDR3 DNA: TGTGCCAGCAGTTTCTCTGGGGAGCAGCCCCAGCATTTT
J gene: TRBJ1-6; clone size: NA; D gene: NA; V gene: TRBV12-3/TRBV12-4; CDR3 protein: CASSAHRVSPLHF; CDR3 DNA: TGTGCCAGCAGTGCCCACAGGGTCTCACCCCTCCACTTT
J gene: TRBJ2-1; clone size: many; D gene: TRBD2; V gene: TRBV4-1; CDR3 protein: CASSQLAGPLYYNEQFF; CDR3 DNA: TGCGCCAGCAGCCAACTAGCGGGGCCGCTCTATTACAATGAGCAGTTCTTC
J gene: TRBJ1-1; clone size: NA; D gene: TRBD1; V gene: TRBV20-1; CDR3 protein: CSASGTDPLGTEAFF; CDR3 DNA: TGCAGTGCCTCCGGGACAGATCCTTTGGGCACTGAAGCTTTCTTT
J gene: TRBJ1-1; clone size: many; D gene: NA; V gene: TRBV29-1; CDR3 protein: CSVEFHGSNTEAFF; CDR3 DNA: TGCAGCGTTGAGTTTCACGGTAGCAACACTGAAGCTTTCTTT
J gene: TRBJ2-5; clone size: many; D gene: NA; V gene: TRBV30; CDR3 protein: CAWSKPRETQYF; CDR3 DNA: TGTGCCTGGTCTAAGCCCCGAGAGACCCAGTACTTC
J gene: TRBJ1-4; clone size: NA; D gene: NA; V gene: TRBV15; CDR3 protein: CATSRGLNEKLFF; CDR3 DNA: TGTGCCACCAGCAGGGGGCTTAATGAAAAACTGTTTTTT
J gene: TRBJ2-7; clone size: few; D gene: NA; V gene: TRBV3-2; CDR3 protein: CASSPAGDTPTPHYEQYF; CDR3 DNA: TGTGCCAGCAGCCCGGCTGGGGACACCCCAACGCCCCACTACGAGCAGTACTTC
J gene: TRBJ2-5; clone size: many; D gene: NA; V gene: TRBV3-1; CDR3 protein: CASSQVGRAEETQYF; CDR3 DNA: TGTGCCAGCAGCCAAGTGGGAAGGGCAGAAGAGACCCAGTACTTC
J gene: TRBJ2-2; clone size: NA; D gene: NA; V gene: TRBV5-1; CDR3 protein: CASSLSPSPGELFF; CDR3 DNA: TGCGCCAGCAGCTTGTCTCCTTCTCCCGGGGAGCTGTTTTTT
J gene: TRBJ2-2; clone size: few; D gene: NA; V gene: TRBV18; CDR3 protein: CASSPQGATNTGELFF; CDR3 DNA: TGTGCCAGCTCACCACAAGGGGCGACGAACACCGGGGAGCTGTTTTTT
J gene: TRBJ2-7; clone size: few; D gene: NA; V gene: TRBV23-1; CDR3 protein: CASVRSAGGSYEQYF; CDR3 DNA: TGCGCCAGCGTCCGGAGTGCAGGGGGGTCGTACGAGCAGTACTTC